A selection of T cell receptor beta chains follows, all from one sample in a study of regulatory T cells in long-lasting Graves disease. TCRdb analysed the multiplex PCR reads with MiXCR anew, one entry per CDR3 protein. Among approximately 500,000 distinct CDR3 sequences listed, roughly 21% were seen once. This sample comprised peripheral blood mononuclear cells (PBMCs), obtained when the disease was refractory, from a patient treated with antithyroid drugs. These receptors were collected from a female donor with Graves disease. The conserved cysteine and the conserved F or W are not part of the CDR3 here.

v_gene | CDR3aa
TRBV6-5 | ASSYSTEQPQH
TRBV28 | ASSPLTSGGPYEQY
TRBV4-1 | ASSQWLDRSNQPQH
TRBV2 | ASSGPGTGAANQPQH
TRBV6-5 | ASSYSEGGGGELF
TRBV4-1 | ASSDWTYQPQH
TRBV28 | ATLRLFTGGRYEQY
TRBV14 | ASSQVGAESNYGYT
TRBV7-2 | ASSLARGGDYEQY
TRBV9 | ASSVKGAGQPQH
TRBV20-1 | SASRGNQPQH
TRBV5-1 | ASSLVGENTGELF
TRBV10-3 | AIRETGANTEAF
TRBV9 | ASSPGGGGGREKLF
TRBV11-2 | ASSLQGKSPYNSPLH
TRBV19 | ASSLRTGPNTEAF
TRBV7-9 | ASSLALARETQY
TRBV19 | ASSIRGRVNEQF
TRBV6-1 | ASTPRDNLYEGQY
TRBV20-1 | SARRQMNTEAF
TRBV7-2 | ASSTTDWLQPQH
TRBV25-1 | ASSELQSYGYT
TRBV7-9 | ASSLASSGGPGETQY
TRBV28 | ASSSRLLTRWEEQY
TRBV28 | ASSWDSYSNQPQQ
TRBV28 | ASSLEGALGKLF
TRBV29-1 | SVGSRALYQETQY
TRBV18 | ASSPQGDGAYGYT
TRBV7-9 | ASSLARGYEQY
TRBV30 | AWSLTTGANVLT
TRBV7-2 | ASSLGTGFGNTIY